This T cell receptor beta chain was identified in a study of T cells in Graves' hyperthyroidism and ophthalmopathy. Using RNA transcripts as the source, TCR beta CDR3 regions were amplified. HTBI primers were used for first-round RT-PCR of the TCR CDR3. TCRdb ran MiXCR on the multiplex PCR reads and lists one entry per CDR3 protein. The repertoire consists of some 500,000 distinct CDR3 sequences, with approximately 15% occurring once and the leading ten covering around 17%. Hyperthyroidism of Graves' type that showed no ophthalmopathy progression within 18 months was stable. Criteria for exclusion of patients were uncontrolled infection, other autoimmune disease, pregnancy or lactation. The diagnoses drew upon clinical symptoms, serum thyroxine and TRAb, thyroid ultrasound and orbital computed tomography. The table lists this clonotype with a few counts. The V and J ends lost 4 bases and 7 bases respectively, with 14 bases between them. The length of the CDR3 is 14 residues. CDR1 SGHDT and CDR2 YYEEEE come from the germline V gene.

What was sequenced was blood. This sequence originates from a young woman with Graves' hyperthyroidism. The chain couples TRBV5-6 to TRBJ1-4; a weak D match, TRBD1 (6 bases). For the CDR3, the DNA is TGTGCCAGCAGCCCAGGACAGAGCTCTGAAAAACTGTTTTTT. Translating it yields CASSPGQSSEKLFF.